Below, 15 T cell receptor beta chains from the same sample are listed, as sequenced in a study of cytomegalovirus exposure and HLA in healthy donors. TCRdb's copy holds only in-frame clones and misses some; the assay was immunoSEQ multiplex PCR. This sample has around 190,000 clones, with roughly 77% found just once. Input material: PBMCs. These receptors originate from a woman in her thirties in good health and CMV-seronegative.

J is TRBJ2-3 and V is TRBV4-1; 8 nucleotides agree with TRBD2. V shed 2 bases, J shed 0 bases, and the junction held 4 bases outside the gene matches. CDR3 length equals 16 residues. CDR1 MGHRA and CDR2 YSYEKL come from the germline V gene. As DNA, the CDR3 is TGCGCCAGCAGCCAAATGGGACTAGGTAGCACAGATACGCAGTATTTT. It is translated as CASSQMGLGSTDTQYF.

This chain joins TRBV27 and TRBJ2-5, with 10 bases aligning to TRBD2. The V gene end was trimmed by 6 bases and the J gene end by 4 bases; junction bases not matched to a gene: 5. CDR1 MNHEY and CDR2 SMNVEV come from the germline V gene (reference sequence). The length of the CDR3 is 14 residues. The CDR3 nucleotides are TGTGCCAGCAGCCAGAGCGGGAGGGGAGAGACCCAGTACTTC. This gives the protein CASSQSGRGETQYF.

The J gene is TRBJ2-7, the V gene TRBV7-8; 11 nucleotides line up with TRBD2. Germline trimming cut 5 bases from V and 3 bases from J; bases unmatched to any gene: 6. Germline CDR1 reads SGHVS; CDR2 reads FQNEAQ. CDR3 size: 15 residues. CDR3 sequence (DNA): TGTGCCAGCAGCGCCGGGACTAGCGGCAGCTACGAGCAGTACTTC. Translating gives CASSAGTSGSYEQYF.

The rearrangement links TRBV30 to TRBJ2-2; D is unclear. This CDR3 contains 14 residues. V was clipped by 0 bases and J by 7 bases, with 12 bases between them. Looked up from germline, CDR1 is GTSNPN and CDR2 is SVGIG (reference sequence). CDR3 sequence reads: CAWSVRGVLGELFF. The DNA for the CDR3 is TGTGCCTGGAGTGTACGAGGAGTACTCGGGGAGCTGTTTTTT.

V is TRBV7-7 and J is TRBJ2-3, with TRBD2 matching over 9 bases. The CDR3 spans 14 residues. From germline, CDR1 is SSHAT and CDR2 FNYEAQ (reference sequence). V shed 1 base, J shed 4 bases, and the junction held 0 bases outside the gene matches. The CDR3 region has the DNA TGTGCCAGCAGCTTAGGGACTAGCGCAGATACGCAGTATTTT. Its translation is CASSLGTSADTQYF.

The table lists this clone with a count of one. The V and J genes are TRBV6-5 and TRBJ1-5, with D possibly matching TRBD1 (6 bases). Germline assignment: CDR1 MNHEY and CDR2 SVGAGI. The CDR3 runs to 14 residues. V lost 2 bases to trimming and J lost 6 bases, with 11 bases between them. CDR3 residues: CASSYGGGAQPQHF. In DNA form, the CDR3 reads TGTGCCAGCAGTTACGGCGGGGGCGCTCAGCCCCAGCATTTT.

The rearrangement joins TRBV30 to TRBJ1-2; tentatively, D is TRBD1 (6 bases). The CDR3 has 13 amino acids. Trimming left V 3 bases short and J 4 bases short, with 12 bases between. Germline V CDR1 and CDR2: GTSNPN, SVGIG (reference sequence). The CDR3 loop reads CAWSEDRLYGYTF. The CDR3 region has the DNA TGTGCCTGGAGCGAGGACAGACTCTATGGCTACACCTTC.

The chain uses TRBV19 and TRBJ1-3, with 7 bases identical to TRBD1. This CDR3 is built from 13 residues. Per the germline V gene, CDR1 is LNHDA and CDR2 is SQIVND (reference sequence). CDR3 protein: CGSENRGRNTIYF. Written as DNA, the CDR3 is TGTGGGAGCGAGAACAGGGGAAGAAACACCATATATTTT.

This sequence joins TRBV9 and TRBJ1-2; no definite D call. The CDR3 runs 16 residues. Germline values: CDR1 SGDLS, CDR2 YYNGEE. Trimming pared 6 bases from V and 0 bases from J, leaving 18 bases between. The CDR3 nucleotides are TGTGCCAGCACCAAACTAGGAAAGGACCCTAACTATGGCTACACCTTC. Translated, it gives CASTKLGKDPNYGYTF.

Note on this clone: At the DNA level, this CDR3 is encoded by other sequences in the same sample as well. The rearrangement links TRBV29-1 to TRBJ1-1, with TRBD1 as a possible D gene (6 bases). Per germline, CDR1 SQVTM and CDR2 ANQGSEA. With 3 bases removed from V and 1 base from J, the gap between germline ends came to 12 bases. The CDR3 is 14 residues long. The CDR3: CSVDRGLGNTEAFF. In DNA, the CDR3 is TGCAGCGTTGACAGGGGCCTAGGGAACACTGAAGCTTTCTTT.

The gene calls are TRBV5-1 and TRBJ1-4; a weak D match, TRBD1 (5 bases). This CDR3 contains 14 residues. The germline CDR1 and CDR2 sequences are SGHRS and YFSETQ. V shed 0 bases and J shed 7 bases, with 10 bases lying between them. Here the CDR3 DNA reads TGCGCCAGCAGCTTGGTGGGGGGAATTGAAAAACTGTTTTTT. Protein product: CASSLVGGIEKLFF.

The chain joins TRBV7-9 to TRBJ2-1; possibly TRBD2 for D (6 bases). Germline CDR1 reads SEHNR; CDR2 reads FQNEAQ (reference sequence). Trimming removed 6 bases from V and 0 bases from J, with 15 bases in between. This CDR3 comprises 16 residues. The CDR3 loop is CASSSSSGDSYNEQFF. For the CDR3, the DNA is TGTGCCAGCAGTTCATCCTCGGGGGACTCCTACAATGAGCAGTTCTTC. Drawing the rest from reference TRBV7-9 and TRBJ2-1, the complete variable domain is DTGVSQNPRHKITKRGQNVTFRCDPISEHNRLYWYRQTLGQGPEFLTYFQNEAQLEKSRLLSDRFSAERPKGSFSTLEIQRTEQGDSAMYLCASSSSSGDSYNEQFFGPGTRLTVL.

V is TRBV27 and J is TRBJ2-3; the D gene is possibly TRBD1 (5 bases). Germline CDR1 MNHEY, CDR2 SMNVEV (reference sequence). CDR3 length: 14 amino acids. Trimming left V 8 bases short and J 5 bases short, with 17 bases between. The chain's CDR3 is CASFPSGHQDTQYF. The CDR3 region has the DNA TGTGCCAGCTTCCCGTCAGGGCATCAAGATACGCAGTATTTT.

This rearrangement joins TRBV28 to TRBJ2-7; 11 nucleotides match TRBD2. The CDR3 spans 15 residues. Looked up from germline, CDR1 is MDHEN and CDR2 is SYDVKM. V was pared by 2 bases and J by 7 bases, with 7 bases of the junction left unmatched. CDR3 bases: TGTGCCAGCAGTTTAGCTAGCGGGGGGTCCTTTGAGCAGTACTTC. Its protein product is CASSLASGGSFEQYF.

The chain uses TRBV11-2 and TRBJ2-5, with 7 bases that match TRBD2. The CDR3 is 14 amino acids. CDR1 is SGHAT and CDR2 is FQNNGV in the germline V gene. V was clipped by 7 bases and J by 3 bases; unmatched bases: 8. CDR3 protein: CASTKAGVKETQYF. The CDR3 nucleotides are TGTGCCAGCACTAAGGCGGGAGTAAAAGAGACCCAGTACTTC.